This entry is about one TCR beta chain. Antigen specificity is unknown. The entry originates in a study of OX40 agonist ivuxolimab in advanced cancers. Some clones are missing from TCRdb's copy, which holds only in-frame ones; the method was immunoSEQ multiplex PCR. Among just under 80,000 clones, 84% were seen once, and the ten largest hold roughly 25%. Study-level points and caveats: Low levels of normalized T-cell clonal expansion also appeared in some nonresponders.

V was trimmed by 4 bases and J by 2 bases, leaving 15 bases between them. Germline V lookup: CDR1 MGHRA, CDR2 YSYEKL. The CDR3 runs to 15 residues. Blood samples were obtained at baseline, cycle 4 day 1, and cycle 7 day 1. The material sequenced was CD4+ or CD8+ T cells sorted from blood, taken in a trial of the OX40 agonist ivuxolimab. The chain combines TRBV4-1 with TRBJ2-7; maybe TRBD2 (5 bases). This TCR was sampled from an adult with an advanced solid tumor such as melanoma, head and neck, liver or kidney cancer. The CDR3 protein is CASSLDRTGTYEQYF. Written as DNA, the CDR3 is TGCGCCAGCAGCCTTGATCGGACGGGAACCTACGAGCAGTACTTC.